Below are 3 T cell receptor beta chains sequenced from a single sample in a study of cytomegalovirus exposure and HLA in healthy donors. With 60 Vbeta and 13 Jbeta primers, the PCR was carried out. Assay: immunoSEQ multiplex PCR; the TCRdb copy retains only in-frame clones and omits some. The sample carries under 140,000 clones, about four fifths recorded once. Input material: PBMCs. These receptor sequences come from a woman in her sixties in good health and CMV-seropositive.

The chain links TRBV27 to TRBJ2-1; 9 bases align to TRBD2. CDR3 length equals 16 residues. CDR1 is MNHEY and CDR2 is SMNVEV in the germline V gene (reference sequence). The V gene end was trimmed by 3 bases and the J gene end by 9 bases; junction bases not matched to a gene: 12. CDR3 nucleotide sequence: TGTGCCAGCAGTTTTGTCGCGGGAGGGTTGCAGGGTGAGCAGTTCTTC. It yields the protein CASSFVAGGLQGEQFF.

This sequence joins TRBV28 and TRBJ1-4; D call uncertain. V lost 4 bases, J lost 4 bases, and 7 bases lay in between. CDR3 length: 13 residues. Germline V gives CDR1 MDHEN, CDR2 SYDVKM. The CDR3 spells CASSSHVNEKLFF. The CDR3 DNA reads TGTGCCAGCAGTTCACATGTTAATGAAAAACTGTTTTTT.

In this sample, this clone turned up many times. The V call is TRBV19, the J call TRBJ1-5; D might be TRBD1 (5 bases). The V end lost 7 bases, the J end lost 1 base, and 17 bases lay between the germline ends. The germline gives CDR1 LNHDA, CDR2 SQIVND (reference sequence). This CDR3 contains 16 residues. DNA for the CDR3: TGTGCCAGTACCCAAAAGGGACTTCTGAGCAATCAGCCCCAGCATTTT. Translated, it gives CASTQKGLLSNQPQHF.